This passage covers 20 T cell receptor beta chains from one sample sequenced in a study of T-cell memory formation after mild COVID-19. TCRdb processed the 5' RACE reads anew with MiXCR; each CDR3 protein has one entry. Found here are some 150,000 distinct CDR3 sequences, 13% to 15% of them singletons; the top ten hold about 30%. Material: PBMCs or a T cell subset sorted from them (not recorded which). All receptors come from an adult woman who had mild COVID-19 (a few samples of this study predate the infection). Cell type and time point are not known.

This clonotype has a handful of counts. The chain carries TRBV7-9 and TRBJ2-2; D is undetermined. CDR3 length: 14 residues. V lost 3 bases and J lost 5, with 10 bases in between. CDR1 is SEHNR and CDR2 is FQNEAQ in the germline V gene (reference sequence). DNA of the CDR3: TGTGCCAGCAGCTTCCTTGATCGGACCGGGGAGCTGTTTTTT. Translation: CASSFLDRTGELFF.

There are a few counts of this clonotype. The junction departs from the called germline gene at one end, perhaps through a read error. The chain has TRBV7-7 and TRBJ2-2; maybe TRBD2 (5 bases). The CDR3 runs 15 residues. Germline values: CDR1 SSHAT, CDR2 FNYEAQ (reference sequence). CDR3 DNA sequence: TGTGCTAGCAGCTCAGGACTCTCCCCGGGGGGGGAGCTGTTTTTT. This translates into CASSSGLSPGGELFF. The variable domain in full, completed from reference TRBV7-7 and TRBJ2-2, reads GAGVSQSPRYKVTKRGQDVTLRCDPISSHATLYWYQQALGQGPEFLTYFNYEAQPDKSGLPSDRFSAERPEGSISTLTIQRTEQRDSAMYRCASSSGLSPGGELFFGEGSRLTVL.

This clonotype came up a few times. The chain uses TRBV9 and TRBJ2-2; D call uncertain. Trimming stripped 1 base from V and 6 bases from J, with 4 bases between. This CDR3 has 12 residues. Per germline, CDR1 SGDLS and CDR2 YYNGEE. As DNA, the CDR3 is TGTGCCAGCAGCGTACTGGCCGGGGAGCTGTTTTTT. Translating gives CASSVLAGELFF. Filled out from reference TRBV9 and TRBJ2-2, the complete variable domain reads DSGVTQTPKHLITATGQRVTLRCSPRSGDLSVYWYQQSLDQGLQFLIQYYNGEERAKGNILERFSAQQFPDLHSELNLSSLELGDSALYFCASSVLAGELFFGEGSRLTVL.

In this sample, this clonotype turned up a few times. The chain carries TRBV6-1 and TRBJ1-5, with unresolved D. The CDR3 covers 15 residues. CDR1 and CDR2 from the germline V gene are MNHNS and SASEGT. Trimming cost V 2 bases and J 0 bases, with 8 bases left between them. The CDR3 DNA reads TGTGCCAGCAGTGAATGGGCAGTTAGCAATCAGCCCCAGCATTTT. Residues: CASSEWAVSNQPQHF.

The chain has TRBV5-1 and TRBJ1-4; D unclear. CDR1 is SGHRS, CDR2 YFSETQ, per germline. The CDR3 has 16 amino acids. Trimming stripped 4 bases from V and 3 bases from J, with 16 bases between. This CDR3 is CASSDNIPVANEKLFF. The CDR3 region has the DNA TGCGCCAGCAGCGACAACATCCCGGTGGCTAATGAAAAACTGTTTTTT.

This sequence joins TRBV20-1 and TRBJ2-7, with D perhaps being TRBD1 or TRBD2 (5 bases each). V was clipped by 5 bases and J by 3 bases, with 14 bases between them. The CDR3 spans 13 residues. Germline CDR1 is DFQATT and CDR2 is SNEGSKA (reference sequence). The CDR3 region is CSAWLPGSYEQYF. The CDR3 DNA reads TGCAGTGCTTGGCTGCCAGGGAGCTACGAGCAGTACTTC.

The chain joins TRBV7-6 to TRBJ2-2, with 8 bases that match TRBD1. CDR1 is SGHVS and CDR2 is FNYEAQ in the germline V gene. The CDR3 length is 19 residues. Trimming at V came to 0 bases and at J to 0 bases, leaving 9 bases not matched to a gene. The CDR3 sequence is CASSLASGTGWANTGELFF. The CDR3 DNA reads TGTGCCAGCAGCTTAGCGTCCGGGACAGGATGGGCGAACACCGGGGAGCTGTTTTTT.

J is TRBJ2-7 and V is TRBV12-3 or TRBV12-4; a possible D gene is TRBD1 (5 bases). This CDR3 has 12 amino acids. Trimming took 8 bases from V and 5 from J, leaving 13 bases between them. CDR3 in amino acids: CASGQSFNEQYF. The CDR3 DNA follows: TGTGCCAGCGGACAATCTTTCAACGAGCAGTACTTC.

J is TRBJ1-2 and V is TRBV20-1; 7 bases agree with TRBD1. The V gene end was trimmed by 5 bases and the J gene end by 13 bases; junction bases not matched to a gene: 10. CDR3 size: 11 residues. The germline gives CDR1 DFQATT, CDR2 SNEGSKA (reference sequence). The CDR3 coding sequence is TGCAGTGCTCAGGGCACAGGGGATCCCACCTTC. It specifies CSAQGTGDPTF.

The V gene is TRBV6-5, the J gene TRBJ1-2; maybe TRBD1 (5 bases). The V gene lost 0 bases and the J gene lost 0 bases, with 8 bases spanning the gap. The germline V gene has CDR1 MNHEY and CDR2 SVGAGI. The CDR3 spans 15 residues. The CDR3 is CASSYSGDPNYGYTF. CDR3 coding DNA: TGTGCCAGCAGTTACTCGGGGGACCCTAACTATGGCTACACCTTC.

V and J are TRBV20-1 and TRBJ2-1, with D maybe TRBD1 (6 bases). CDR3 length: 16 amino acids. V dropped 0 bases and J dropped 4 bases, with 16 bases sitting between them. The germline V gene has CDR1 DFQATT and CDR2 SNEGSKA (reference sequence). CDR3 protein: CSARDQTGAFYNEQFF. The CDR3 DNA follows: TGCAGTGCTAGAGATCAGACAGGAGCGTTTTACAATGAGCAGTTCTTC.

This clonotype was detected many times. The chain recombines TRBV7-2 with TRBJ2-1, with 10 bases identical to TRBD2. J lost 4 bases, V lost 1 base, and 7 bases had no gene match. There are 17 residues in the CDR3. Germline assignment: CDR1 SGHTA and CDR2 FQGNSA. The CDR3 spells CASSLVGSGGLYNEQFF. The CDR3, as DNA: TGTGCCAGCAGCTTAGTAGGTAGCGGGGGGCTTTACAATGAGCAGTTCTTC.

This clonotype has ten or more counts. This chain's CDR3 is CASSQEEVGGLGHYGYTF. DNA of the CDR3: TGTGCCAGCAGCCAAGAAGAGGTAGGGGGGCTCGGGCACTATGGCTACACCTTC. The rearrangement links TRBV4-2 to TRBJ1-2; D is perhaps TRBD1 (6 bases). CDR1 is LGHNA and CDR2 is YNFKEQ in the germline V gene. V shed 0 bases and J shed 3 bases, with 20 bases lying between them. CDR3 length: 18 amino acids.

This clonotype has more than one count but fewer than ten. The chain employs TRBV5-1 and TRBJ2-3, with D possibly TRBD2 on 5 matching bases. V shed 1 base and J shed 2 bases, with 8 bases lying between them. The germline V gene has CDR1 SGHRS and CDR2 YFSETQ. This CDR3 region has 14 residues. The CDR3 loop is CASSLFGDTDTQYF. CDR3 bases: TGCGCCAGCAGCTTGTTCGGGGACACAGATACGCAGTATTTT.

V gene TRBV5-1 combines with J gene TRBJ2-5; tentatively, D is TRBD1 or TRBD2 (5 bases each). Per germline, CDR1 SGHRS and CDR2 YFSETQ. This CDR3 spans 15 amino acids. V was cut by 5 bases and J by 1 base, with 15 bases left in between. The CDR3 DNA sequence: TGCGCCAGCAGTCCTGCTTTGGGGGTCCAAGAGACCCAGTACTTC. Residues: CASSPALGVQETQYF.

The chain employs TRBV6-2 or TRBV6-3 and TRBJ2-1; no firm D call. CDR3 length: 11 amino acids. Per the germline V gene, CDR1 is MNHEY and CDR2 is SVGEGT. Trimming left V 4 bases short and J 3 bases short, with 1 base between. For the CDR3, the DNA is TGTGCCAGCAGTTTCTACAATGAGCAGTTCTTC. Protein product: CASSFYNEQFF.

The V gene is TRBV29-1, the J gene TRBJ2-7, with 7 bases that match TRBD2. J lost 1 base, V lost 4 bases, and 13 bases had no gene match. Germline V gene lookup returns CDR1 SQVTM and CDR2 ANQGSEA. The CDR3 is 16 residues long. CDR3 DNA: TGCAGCGTTGTCGGGACTATGGGAGCCCTTTCCTACGAGCAGTACTTC. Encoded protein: CSVVGTMGALSYEQYF.

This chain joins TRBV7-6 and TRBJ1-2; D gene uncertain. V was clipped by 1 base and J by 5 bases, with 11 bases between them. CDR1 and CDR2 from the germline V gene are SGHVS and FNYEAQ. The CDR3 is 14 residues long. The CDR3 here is CASSLEAGTYGYTF. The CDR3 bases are TGTGCCAGCAGCTTAGAGGCAGGAACTTATGGCTACACCTTC.

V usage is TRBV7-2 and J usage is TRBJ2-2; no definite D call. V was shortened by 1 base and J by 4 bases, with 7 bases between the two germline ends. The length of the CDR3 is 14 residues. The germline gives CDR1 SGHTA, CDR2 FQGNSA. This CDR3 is CASSLDLVTGELFF. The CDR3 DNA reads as TGTGCCAGCAGCTTAGACCTAGTCACCGGGGAGCTGTTTTTT.

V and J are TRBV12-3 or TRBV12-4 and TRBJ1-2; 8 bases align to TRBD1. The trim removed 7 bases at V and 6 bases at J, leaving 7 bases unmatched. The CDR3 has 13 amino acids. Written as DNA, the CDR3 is TGTGCCAGCACCCCGGACAGGGTACATGGCTACACCTTC. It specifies CASTPDRVHGYTF.